The 3 T cell receptor beta chains below all came from one sample that was sequenced in a study of cytomegalovirus exposure and HLA in healthy donors. The PCR contained 60 Vbeta and 13 Jbeta primers. The repertoire was sequenced with immunoSEQ multiplex PCR; TCRdb's copy has only in-frame clones and lacks some. This table has around 110,000 clones, less than 70% appearing once. Source material: PBMCs. The receptors here all came from a young woman in good health and CMV-seronegative.

The chain combines TRBV5-1 with TRBJ1-4, with D tentatively TRBD1 (5 bases). The germline CDR1 and CDR2 sequences are SGHRS and YFSETQ. The CDR3 extends over 17 amino acids. V lost 4 bases and J lost 8, with 24 bases in between. This chain's CDR3 is CASSPISEGRKGEKLFF. The CDR3 DNA is TGCGCCAGCAGCCCGATTTCGGAGGGGCGGAAAGGAGAAAAACTGTTTTTT.

The chain employs TRBV5-1 and TRBJ1-4, with D perhaps matching TRBD1 (5 bases). In germline, CDR1 is SGHRS, CDR2 YFSETQ. Trimming stripped 1 base from V and 5 bases from J, with 9 bases between. The length of the CDR3 is 14 residues. CDR3 bases: TGCGCCAGCAGCTTGAACGGGGGGAATGAAAAACTGTTTTTT. Amino acid sequence: CASSLNGGNEKLFF. Based on the CDR3 plus reference TRBV5-1 and TRBJ1-4, the full variable domain is KAGVTQTPRYLIKTRGQQVTLSCSPISGHRSVSWYQQTPGQGLQFLFEYFSETQRNKGNFPGRFSGRQFSNSRSEMNVSTLELGDSALYLCASSLNGGNEKLFFGSGTQLSVL.

This sequence joins TRBV5-1 and TRBJ2-7; 7 bases agree with TRBD1. This CDR3 has 15 residues. CDR1 is SGHRS and CDR2 is YFSETQ in the germline V gene. Unmatched junction bases numbered 9, after V lost 4 bases and J lost 2 bases. CDR3 DNA sequence: TGCGCCAGCAGCATAGAGACAGGGTGGGCCTACGAGCAGTACTTC. The encoded protein is CASSIETGWAYEQYF.